This T cell receptor (beta chain) was captured in a study of shared clonotypes between healthy human individuals. CDR3 length equals 14 residues. Trimming left V 2 bases short and J 4 bases short, with 9 bases between. Germline CDR1 is SGHTA and CDR2 is FQGNSA. Genomic DNA (from each subset) was split evenly across several immunoSEQ plates. The method was immunoSEQ multiplex PCR; TCRdb's version includes in-frame clones alone and lacks a portion of them. The sample carries approximately 340,000 clones, less than 85% recorded once. This clonotype was obtained from a man aged 25 to 40 in good health. The chain has TRBV7-2 and TRBJ1-3, with D uncertain. Sequencing was carried out using memory CD4+ T cells sorted from blood. The subset: CD45RA-negative fraction. CDR3 sequence: CASSLYVGGNTIYF. The CDR3 DNA sequence: TGTGCCAGCAGCTTATATGTCGGAGGAAACACCATATATTTT.